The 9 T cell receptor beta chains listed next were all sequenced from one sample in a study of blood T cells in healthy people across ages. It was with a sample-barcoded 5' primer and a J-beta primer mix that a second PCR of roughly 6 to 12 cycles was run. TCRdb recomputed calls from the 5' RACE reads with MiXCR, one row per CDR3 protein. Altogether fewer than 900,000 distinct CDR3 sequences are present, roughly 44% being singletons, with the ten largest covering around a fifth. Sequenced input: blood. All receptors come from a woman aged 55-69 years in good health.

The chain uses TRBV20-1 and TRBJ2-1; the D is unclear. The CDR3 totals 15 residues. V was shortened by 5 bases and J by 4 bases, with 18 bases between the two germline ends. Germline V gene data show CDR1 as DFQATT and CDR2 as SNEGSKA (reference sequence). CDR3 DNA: TGCAGTGCTGGATTTAGGCCGGAGAATTACAATGAGCAGTTCTTC. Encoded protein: CSAGFRPENYNEQFF.

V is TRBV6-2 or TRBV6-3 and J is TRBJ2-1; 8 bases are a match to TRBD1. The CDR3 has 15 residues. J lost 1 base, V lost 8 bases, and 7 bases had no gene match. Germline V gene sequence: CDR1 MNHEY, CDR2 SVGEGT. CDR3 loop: CASGSGGGSYNEQFF. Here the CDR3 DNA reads TGTGCCAGCGGTTCAGGGGGCGGATCCTACAATGAGCAGTTCTTC.

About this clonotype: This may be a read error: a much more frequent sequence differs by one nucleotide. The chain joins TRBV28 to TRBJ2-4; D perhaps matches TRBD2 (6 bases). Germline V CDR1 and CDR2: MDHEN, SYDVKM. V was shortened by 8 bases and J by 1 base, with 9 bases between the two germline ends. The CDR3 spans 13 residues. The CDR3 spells CASAGQAKNIQYF. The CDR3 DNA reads TGTGCCAGCGCGGGGCAGGCCAAAAACATTCAGTACTTC.

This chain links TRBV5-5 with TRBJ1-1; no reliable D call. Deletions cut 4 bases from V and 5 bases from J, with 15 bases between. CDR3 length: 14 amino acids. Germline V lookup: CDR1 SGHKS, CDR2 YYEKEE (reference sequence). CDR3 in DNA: TGTGCCAGCAGCCCTCCCGGAGGGTTGACTGAAGCTTTCTTT. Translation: CASSPPGGLTEAFF.

The chain's CDR3 is CSASVSRNTGELFF. The CDR3 DNA reads as TGCAGTGCTAGCGTCAGCCGAAACACCGGGGAGCTGTTTTTT. The gene calls are TRBV20-1 and TRBJ2-2; D is uncertain. Trimming stripped 3 bases from V and 2 bases from J, with 10 bases between. Germline-derived CDR1 and CDR2 are DFQATT and SNEGSKA (reference sequence). CDR3 length: 14 amino acids.

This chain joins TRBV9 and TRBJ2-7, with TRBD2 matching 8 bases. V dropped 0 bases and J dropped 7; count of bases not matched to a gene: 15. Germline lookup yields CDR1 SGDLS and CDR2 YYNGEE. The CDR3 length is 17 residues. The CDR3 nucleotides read TGTGCCAGCAGCGTAGGAGCGGGAGCTAGAGAGGGAAATGAGCAGTACTTC. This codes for CASSVGAGAREGNEQYF. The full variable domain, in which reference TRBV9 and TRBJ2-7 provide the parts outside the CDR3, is DSGVTQTPKHLITATGQRVTLRCSPRSGDLSVYWYQQSLDQGLQFLIQYYNGEERAKGNILERFSAQQFPDLHSELNLSSLELGDSALYFCASSVGAGAREGNEQYFGPGTRLTVT.

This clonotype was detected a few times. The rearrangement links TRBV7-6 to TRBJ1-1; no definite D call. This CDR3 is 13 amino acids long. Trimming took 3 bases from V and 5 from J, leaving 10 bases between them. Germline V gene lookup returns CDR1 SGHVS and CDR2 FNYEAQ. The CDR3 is CASSLEPGTEAFF. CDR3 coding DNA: TGTGCCAGCAGCTTGGAGCCGGGGACTGAAGCTTTCTTT.

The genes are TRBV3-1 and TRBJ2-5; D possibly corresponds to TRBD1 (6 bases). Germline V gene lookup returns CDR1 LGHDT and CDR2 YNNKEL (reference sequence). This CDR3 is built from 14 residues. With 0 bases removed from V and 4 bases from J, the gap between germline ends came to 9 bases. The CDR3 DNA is TGTGCCAGCAGCCAAGAGGCAGGGGCAGAGACCCAGTACTTC. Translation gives CASSQEAGAETQYF.

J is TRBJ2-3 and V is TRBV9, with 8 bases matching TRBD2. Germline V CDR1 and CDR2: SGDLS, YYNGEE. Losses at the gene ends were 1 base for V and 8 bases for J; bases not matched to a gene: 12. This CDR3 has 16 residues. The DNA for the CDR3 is TGTGCCAGCAGCGTAATGGGACTAGGACTTTCAGGTACGCAGTATTTT. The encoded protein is CASSVMGLGLSGTQYF.